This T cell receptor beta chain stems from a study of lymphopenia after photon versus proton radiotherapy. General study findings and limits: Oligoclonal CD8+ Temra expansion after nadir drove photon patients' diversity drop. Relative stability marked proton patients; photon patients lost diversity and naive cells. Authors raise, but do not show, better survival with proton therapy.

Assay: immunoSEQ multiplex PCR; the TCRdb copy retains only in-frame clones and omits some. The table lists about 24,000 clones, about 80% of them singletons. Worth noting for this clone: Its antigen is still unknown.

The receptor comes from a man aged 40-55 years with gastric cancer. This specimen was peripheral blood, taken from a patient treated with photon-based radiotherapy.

The CDR3 loop is CASRGGAGSFSGNTIYF. In nucleotides, the CDR3 is TGTGCCAGCCGCGGGGGGGCAGGGAGTTTCTCTGGAAACACCATATATTTT. The chain carries TRBV27 and TRBJ1-3; D is possibly TRBD1 (6 bases). CDR3 length equals 17 residues. Trimming removed 8 bases from V and 0 bases from J, with 20 bases in between. Germline CDR1 reads MNHEY; CDR2 reads SMNVEV (reference sequence).